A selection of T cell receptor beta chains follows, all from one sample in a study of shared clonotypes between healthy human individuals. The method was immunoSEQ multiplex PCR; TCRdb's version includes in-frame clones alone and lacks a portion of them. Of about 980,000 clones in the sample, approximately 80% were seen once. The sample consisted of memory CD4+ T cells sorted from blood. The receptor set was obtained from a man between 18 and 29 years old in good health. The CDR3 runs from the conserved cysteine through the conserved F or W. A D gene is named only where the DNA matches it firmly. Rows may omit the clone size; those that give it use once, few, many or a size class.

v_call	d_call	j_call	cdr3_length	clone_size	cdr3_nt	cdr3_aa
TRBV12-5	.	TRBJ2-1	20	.	TGTGCTAGTGGTTTGGTACTGAGTATTTTGCGGCTAGGCTCCTACAATGAGCAGTTCTTC	CASGLVLSILRLGSYNEQFF
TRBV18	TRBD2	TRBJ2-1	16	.	TGTGCCAGCTCACTCCCGGGACTAGCGGGGTACAATGAGCAGTTCTTC	CASSLPGLAGYNEQFF
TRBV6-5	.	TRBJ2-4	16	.	TGTGCCAGCAGTTCCTTGGGGGCCATCGCCAAAAACATTCAGTACTTC	CASSSLGAIAKNIQYF
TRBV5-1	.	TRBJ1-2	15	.	TGCGCCAGCAGCTTGGAGGCAGGGGCCGACTATGGCTACACCTTC	CASSLEAGADYGYTF
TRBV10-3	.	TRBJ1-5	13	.	TGTGCCATCAGTGAGCAGGGGCATCAGCCCCAGCATTTT	CAISEQGHQPQHF
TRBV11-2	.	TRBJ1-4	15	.	TGTGCCAGCAGCCCCGGGACAAAGGGTGATGAAAAACTGTTTTTT	CASSPGTKGDEKLFF
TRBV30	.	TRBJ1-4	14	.	TGTGCCTGGAGTCTACTGGGGGGCGGCGAAAAACTGTTTTTT	CAWSLLGGGEKLFF
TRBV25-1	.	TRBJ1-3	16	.	TGTGCCAGCAGTGAATATGCAGTGATCTCTGGAAACACCATATATTTT	CASSEYAVISGNTIYF
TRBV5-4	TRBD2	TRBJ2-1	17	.	TGTGCCAGCAGCTCGAAGACTAGCGGGGGGTCTTACAATGAGCAGTTCTTC	CASSSKTSGGSYNEQFF
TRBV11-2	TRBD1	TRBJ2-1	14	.	TGTGCCAGCAGCAACCTACAGGGGCGGAATGAGCAGTTCTTC	CASSNLQGRNEQFF
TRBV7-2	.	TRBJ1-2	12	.	TGTGCCAGCAGCTTAGATCGGGGCGGCTACACCTTC	CASSLDRGGYTF
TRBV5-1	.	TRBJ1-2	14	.	TGCGCCAGCAGCTTGGATACAGCCGACTATGGCTACACCTTC	CASSLDTADYGYTF
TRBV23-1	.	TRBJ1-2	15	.	TGCGCCAGCAGTCCCCCGGGTCGGGGGCCAAGGGGCTACACCTTC	CASSPPGRGPRGYTF
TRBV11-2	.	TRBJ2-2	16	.	TGTGCCAGCACCTCCGTGGTACAGGGATGGACCGGGGAGCTGTTTTTT	CASTSVVQGWTGELFF
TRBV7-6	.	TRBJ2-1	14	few	TGTGCCAGCAGCTTTTCAGGGGACTACAATGAGCAGTTCTTC	CASSFSGDYNEQFF
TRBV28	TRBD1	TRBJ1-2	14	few	TGTGCCAGCACCCTCAGGGGGCGAGGCTATGGCTACACCTTC	CASTLRGRGYGYTF
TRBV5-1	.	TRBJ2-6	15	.	TGCGCCAGCAGCCAGGACAGCTCTGGGGCCAACGTCCTGACTTTC	CASSQDSSGANVLTF
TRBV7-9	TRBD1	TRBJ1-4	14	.	TGTGCCAGCAGCTTAGGAGGGACAGGGGAAAAACTGTTTTTT	CASSLGGTGEKLFF
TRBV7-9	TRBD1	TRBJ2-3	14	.	TGTGCCAGCAGCCGGGGACAGGGGCCAGATACGCAGTATTTT	CASSRGQGPDTQYF
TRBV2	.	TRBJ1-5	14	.	TGTGCCAGCAGTGAAATCCAGGGCGGTCAGCCCCAGCATTTT	CASSEIQGGQPQHF
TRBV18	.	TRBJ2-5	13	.	TGTGCCAGCTCACCGGGGAGTCAAGAGACCCAGTACTTC	CASSPGSQETQYF
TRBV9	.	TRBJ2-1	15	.	TGTGCCAGCAGCCCTATGGGTCGGACCTACAATGAGCAGTTCTTC	CASSPMGRTYNEQFF
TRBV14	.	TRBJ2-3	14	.	TGTGCCAGCAGCCAAGGACGGGGCTTGGATACGCAGTATTTT	CASSQGRGLDTQYF
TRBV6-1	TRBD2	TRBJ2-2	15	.	TGTGCCAGCACCCCGGGTAGCGGGAGTGCCGGGGAGCTGTTTTTT	CASTPGSGSAGELFF
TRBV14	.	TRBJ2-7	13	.	TGTGCCAGCAGCCGGCAGGGATTGAGCGAGCAGTACTTC	CASSRQGLSEQYF
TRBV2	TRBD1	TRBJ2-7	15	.	TGTGCCAGCAGTGAGACGGGACAGGGACCCTACGAGCAGTACTTC	CASSETGQGPYEQYF
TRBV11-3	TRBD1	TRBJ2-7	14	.	TGTGCCAGCAGCCATGGACAGGGGATCTACGAGCAGTACTTC	CASSHGQGIYEQYF
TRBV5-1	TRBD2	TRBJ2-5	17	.	TGCGCCAGCAGTCAACTAGCGCCTGCAAGTATTCAAGAGACCCAGTACTTC	CASSQLAPASIQETQYF
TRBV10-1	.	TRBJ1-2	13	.	TGCGCCAGCAGTGAGAGTGGGAACTATGGCTACACCTTC	CASSESGNYGYTF
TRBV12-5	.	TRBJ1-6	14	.	TGTGCTAGTGCCCTCGGGCCTAGGAATTCACCCCTCCACTTT	CASALGPRNSPLHF
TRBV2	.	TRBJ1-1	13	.	TGTGCCAGCAGTGAACGGGGCCGGACTGAAGCTTTCTTT	CASSERGRTEAFF
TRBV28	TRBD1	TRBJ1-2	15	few	TGTGCCAGCAGGACACTCAGGACAGGACCTCACGGAGGGCTTTTC	CASRTLRTGPHGGLF
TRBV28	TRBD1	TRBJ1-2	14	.	TGTGCCAGCAATACGGAGCAGGGGGCGCGCGGCTACACCTTC	CASNTEQGARGYTF
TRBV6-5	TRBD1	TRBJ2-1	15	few	TGTGCCAGCAGTTCGGGACAGGGGGCGGTCAATGAGCAGTTCTTC	CASSSGQGAVNEQFF
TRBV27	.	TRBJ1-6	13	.	TGTGCCAGCAGTGTCAGGGAAAATTCACCCCTCCACTTT	CASSVRENSPLHF
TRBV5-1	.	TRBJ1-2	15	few	TGCGCCAGCCGTCCCCCCGGGACCGGGAATGGTGGCTACACCTTC	CASRPPGTGNGGYTF
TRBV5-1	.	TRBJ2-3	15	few	TGCGCCAGCAGCTTGGGGGCTAGTGATACAGATACGCAGTATTTT	CASSLGASDTDTQYF
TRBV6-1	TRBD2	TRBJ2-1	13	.	TGTGCCAGCATCCGGGGGGGCAGTAATGAGCAGTTCTTC	CASIRGGSNEQFF
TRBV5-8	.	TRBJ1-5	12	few	TGTGCCAGCAGCTTACCTCTTCAGCCCCAGCATTTT	CASSLPLQPQHF
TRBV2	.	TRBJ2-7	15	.	TGTGCCAGCAAGAGAGCGAGGGACTCCGCCCACGAGCAGTACTTC	CASKRARDSAHEQYF
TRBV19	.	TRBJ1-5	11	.	TGTGCCAGTAGCCACGATCAGCCCCAGCATTTT	CASSHDQPQHF